This T cell receptor beta chain was recovered during a study of blood T cell repertoires in COVID-19. V lost 5 bases and J lost 2; bases outside the gene matches: 8. CDR1 is SSHAT and CDR2 is FNYEAQ in the germline V gene (reference sequence). This CDR3 is built from 15 residues. The protocol was immunoSEQ multiplex PCR, while the TCRdb copy is restricted to in-frame clones and leaves out a portion. The sample yields roughly 150,000 clones, around four fifths seen once. What was sequenced was peripheral blood. J is TRBJ2-5 and V is TRBV7-7; 7 positions agree with TRBD1. This receptor was taken from a human donor in a cohort sampled during active COVID-19. The DNA for the CDR3 is TGTGCCAGCAGCCTAGGTGACAGGGTTCAAGAGACCCAGTACTTC. Amino acid sequence: CASSLGDRVQETQYF.